This is a list of T cell receptor beta chains from one sample in a study of cytomegalovirus exposure and HLA in healthy donors. Sequencing was performed with immunoSEQ multiplex PCR; in TCRdb, only in-frame clones are kept and a portion is missing. Here the sample spans 100,000 to 150,000 clones, about 78% being singletons. Sequences were obtained from PBMCs. The source is a woman aged 40 to 55 in good health and CMV-seropositive. Each CDR3 is given without its conserved first and last residue. Size is omitted from some rows. Given values are once, few, many or a class for expanded clones.

ATSRDRRELF TRBJ1-4 few TRBV15
AISFRRGNSYEQY TRBJ2-7 few TRBV10-3
ASSLGRSGNTIY TRBJ1-3 NA TRBV7-2
ASSTGQGRSTDTQY TRBJ2-3 once TRBV7-2
ASSDPRGAHNEQF TRBJ2-1 NA TRBV2
ASSDITGHESGYT TRBJ1-2 few TRBV7-8
ASSQSGLNTEAF TRBJ1-1 NA TRBV13
ASSGDTAWNTGELF TRBJ2-2 few TRBV5-6
ASRWGETSNQPQH TRBJ1-5 NA TRBV2
ASSRRLAGRHEQY TRBJ2-7 NA TRBV5-4
ASSIGGRITDTQY TRBJ2-3 NA TRBV19
ASSIQTGYGYT TRBJ1-2 NA TRBV19
ASSHDRGRDTEAF TRBJ1-1 NA TRBV4-3
ASSPGIQGNTEAF TRBJ1-1 few TRBV4-2
ASSLDRVGQPQH TRBJ1-5 NA TRBV6-1
ASKTEGASYGYT TRBJ1-2 NA TRBV5-6
AWTGRNQPQH TRBJ1-5 NA TRBV30
ASSPTGETEAF TRBJ1-1 NA TRBV6-5
ASSSSGQSYGYT TRBJ1-2 NA TRBV5-1
ASSPGQGARYEQY TRBJ2-7 NA TRBV27
ASTPPGVVAEAF TRBJ1-1 NA TRBV6-6
AISESSLTENTEAF TRBJ1-1 few TRBV10-3